These 25 T cell receptor beta chains came from one sample sequenced in a study of CD8+CD57+ T cells in acquired aplastic anemia. The use of genomic DNA as template underpinned the TCR beta VDJ and CDR3 profiling. Each CDR3 protein is one row after TCRdb ran MiXCR on the reads. This repertoire shows 100,000 to 150,000 distinct CDR3 sequences, 35% to 50% found once; its top ten account for 8% to 9.5%. Input material: sorted CD4+, CD8+, or CD8+CD57+ T cells (not recorded which) from PBMCs. Receptors were obtained from a human donor in good health, serving as a control.

The chain uses TRBV7-2 and TRBJ1-5; D unresolved. Per the germline V gene, CDR1 is SGHTA and CDR2 is FQGNSA. The CDR3 sequence is 13 residues long. The V and J ends lost 2 bases and 4 bases respectively, with 6 bases between them. The CDR3 region has the DNA TGTGCCAGCAGCTTAATGGGTAATCAGCCCCAGCATTTT. Translating it yields CASSLMGNQPQHF.

This clonotype has a single count. Compared with germline, one end of the junction differs, possibly owing to a read error. The chain joins TRBV15 to TRBJ2-7, with D perhaps matching TRBD1 or TRBD2 (6 bases each). The CDR3 spans 15 residues. CDR1 and CDR2 (germline): LNHNV, YYDKDF (reference sequence). CDR3 protein: CATSRGAGGGCEQYF. The CDR3 DNA reads TGCGCCACCAGCAGAGGGGCCGGGGGCGGTTGCGAGCAGTACTTC.

This clonotype was seen repeatedly, ten times or more. The chain couples TRBV12-3 or TRBV12-4 to TRBJ1-3, with D uncertain. V was cut by 5 bases and J by 0 bases, with 5 bases left in between. The CDR3 sequence is 13 residues long. CDR3 loop: CASSDNSGNTIYF. CDR3 nucleotide sequence: TGTGCCAGCAGTGACAACTCTGGAAACACCATATATTTT.

In its sample, this clonotype was seen many times. This chain uses TRBV28 with TRBJ1-2, with D possibly being TRBD1 (5 bases). The germline CDR1 and CDR2 sequences are MDHEN and SYDVKM. V was clipped by 6 bases and J by 3 bases, with 17 bases between them. The CDR3 has 15 residues. The CDR3 loop is CASSSRAGGHYGYTF. CDR3 bases: TGTGCCAGCAGCAGCCGGGCGGGGGGACACTATGGCTACACCTTC.

The chain joins TRBV20-1 to TRBJ1-4; 7 nucleotides line up with TRBD1. This CDR3 spans 15 amino acids. The germline CDR1 and CDR2 sequences are DFQATT and SNEGSKA (reference sequence). The J segment lost 2 bases and the V segment lost 6 bases, leaving 9 bases of the junction unmatched. The CDR3: CSAPDRRDTNEKLFF. CDR3 DNA sequence: TGCAGTGCCCCGGACAGGCGGGATACTAATGAAAAACTGTTTTTT.

This clonotype occurred many times. The chain is built from TRBV5-4 and TRBJ1-2; D ambiguous. The CDR3 has 14 residues. The germline V gene encodes CDR1 SGHNT and CDR2 YYREEE (reference sequence). With 0 bases removed from V and 2 bases from J, the gap between germline ends came to 8 bases. The CDR3 spells CASSLARTNYGYTF. The CDR3 nucleotides read TGTGCCAGCAGCTTGGCACGGACGAACTATGGCTACACCTTC.

This clonotype was counted many times. The rearrangement links TRBV15 to TRBJ1-5; TRBD1 agrees at 8 bases. V lost 3 bases, J lost 4 bases, and 5 bases stayed unmatched. The CDR3 length is 15 residues. Germline lookup yields CDR1 LNHNV and CDR2 YYDKDF (reference sequence). CDR3 loop: CATSSTTGGNQPQHF. The CDR3 DNA is TGTGCCACCAGCAGCACCACAGGGGGTAATCAGCCCCAGCATTTT.

This clonotype was found many times. This chain connects TRBV24-1 to TRBJ2-1; TRBD2 might be the D (6 bases). Germline CDR1 reads KGHDR; CDR2 reads SFDVKD. The CDR3 loop spans 17 amino acids. Trimming pared 3 bases from V and 0 bases from J, leaving 14 bases between. CDR3 nucleotide sequence: TGTGCCACCAGTGATATCGGGGGAGTTAGCTCCTACAATGAGCAGTTCTTC. This translates into CATSDIGGVSSYNEQFF.

This clonotype has just a few counts. The chain carries TRBV7-9 and TRBJ2-5; a possible D gene is TRBD1 (5 bases). CDR3 size: 13 residues. Germline V lookup: CDR1 SEHNR, CDR2 FQNEAQ (reference sequence). The V end was cut by 5 bases, the J end by 2 bases, with 9 bases between. The DNA for the CDR3 is TGTGCCAGCAGCCATAGGGGTCAAGAGACCCAGTACTTC. Amino acids: CASSHRGQETQYF.

This chain uses TRBV11-2 with TRBJ1-2; 7 nucleotides match TRBD1. The CDR3 contains 16 residues. Germline lookup yields CDR1 SGHAT and CDR2 FQNNGV. The V segment lost 7 bases and the J segment 8 bases; nucleotides outside the gene matches: 19. CDR3 DNA: TGTGCCAGCACTCGTGGCGGTCCAATCACAGGGGCAGGCTACACCTTC. This gives the protein CASTRGGPITGAGYTF.

This clonotype was seen repeatedly, ten times or more. V is TRBV11-3 and J is TRBJ2-1; D is uncertain. The CDR3 has 12 amino acids. Germline CDR1 is SGHNT and CDR2 is YENEEA. V lost 5 bases and J 5 bases, leaving 7 bases between the germline ends. CDR3 coding DNA: TGTGCCAGCAGCCCTACAAACAATGAGCAGTTCTTC. Its protein product is CASSPTNNEQFF.

This clonotype was counted a few times. The chain carries TRBV2 and TRBJ2-1; D not certain. Trimming cost V 6 bases and J 9 bases, with 9 bases left between them. The CDR3 loop spans 11 amino acids. Germline V gene lookup returns CDR1 SNHLY and CDR2 FYNNEI. CDR3 sequence reads: CASRMKGEQFF. In nucleotides, the CDR3 is TGTGCCAGCAGGATGAAAGGTGAGCAGTTCTTC.

J is TRBJ1-5 and V is TRBV28; D is perhaps TRBD1 (6 bases). Trimming cost V 4 bases and J 1 base, with 11 bases left between them. From germline, CDR1 is MDHEN and CDR2 SYDVKM. This CDR3 comprises 15 residues. Here the CDR3 DNA reads TGTGCCAGCAGTTCACCCGGGACAAGCAATCAGCCCCAGCATTTT. It is translated as CASSSPGTSNQPQHF.

This clonotype was counted many times. This rearrangement joins TRBV11-2 to TRBJ1-1; TRBD1 might be the D (6 bases). V was pared by 3 bases and J by 0 bases, with 11 bases between. Germline V gene lookup returns CDR1 SGHAT and CDR2 FQNNGV. The CDR3 sequence is 15 residues long. This CDR3 reads CASSLGGTLNTEAFF. The CDR3 nucleotides read TGTGCCAGCAGCTTGGGCGGGACACTGAACACTGAAGCTTTCTTT.

The chain combines TRBV2 with TRBJ1-5, with 9 bases aligning to TRBD1. The CDR3 is made up of 14 amino acids. V was pared by 8 bases and J by 4 bases, with 6 bases of the junction left unmatched. Germline V CDR1 and CDR2: SNHLY, FYNNEI. For the CDR3, the DNA is TGTGCCAGCCACGGGACAGGGATTAATCAGCCCCAGCATTTT. Translating it yields CASHGTGINQPQHF.

In regard to this clonotype: One end of the junction fails to match germline, which may point to a read error. The chain has TRBV2 and TRBJ1-5; a possible D gene is TRBD1 (5 bases). The CDR3 has 14 amino acids. In germline, CDR1 is SNHLY, CDR2 FYNNEI. The CDR3: CAISAGLANQPQHF. The CDR3 bases are TGTGCCATCAGTGCGGGACTGGCAAATCAGCCCCAGCATTTT.

This clonotype occurred many times. The chain joins TRBV7-9 to TRBJ2-1, with D possibly TRBD1 on 5 matching bases. Trimming removed 4 bases from V and 1 base from J, with 11 bases in between. The CDR3 is made up of 15 amino acids. The V gene's germline CDR1 is SEHNR and CDR2 FQNEAQ (reference sequence). DNA for the CDR3: TGTGCCAGCAGCTCACAGGTTTATTCCTACAATGAGCAGTTCTTC. This translates into CASSSQVYSYNEQFF.

This clonotype has at least ten counts. The chain combines TRBV6-1 with TRBJ2-7; TRBD2 matches 7 bases. Trimming cost V 8 bases and J 4 bases; bases outside gene matches: 14. From germline, CDR1 is MNHNS and CDR2 SASEGT. The CDR3 contains 15 residues. As DNA, the CDR3 is TGTGCCAGCCGGGGGGAATCGGGGGGAGCTTACGAGCAGTACTTC. Amino acids: CASRGESGGAYEQYF.

At least ten counts were recorded for this clonotype. The chain is built from TRBV18 and TRBJ1-2; D is uncertain. The CDR3 consists of 14 residues. V was shortened by 2 bases and J by 5 bases, with 12 bases between the two germline ends. Germline V CDR1 and CDR2: KGHSH, LQKENI. In nucleotides, the CDR3 is TGTGCCAGCTCACCAATCGGGCTAGATTATGGCTACACCTTC. The encoded protein is CASSPIGLDYGYTF.

This clonotype was detected once. This chain uses TRBV30 with TRBJ2-1; 9 bases are shared with TRBD2. The germline CDR1 and CDR2 sequences are GTSNPN and SVGIG (reference sequence). The junction had 11 bases not matched to a gene; V was cut back by 0 bases and J by 2 bases. The length of the CDR3 is 18 residues. CDR3 bases: TGTGCCTGGAGTGTTACGACCCCCGGGACTAGCCCCTACAATGAGCAGTTCTTC. Translated: CAWSVTTPGTSPYNEQFF.

The chain joins TRBV25-1 to TRBJ2-1, with D tentatively TRBD1 (6 bases). V lost 1 base, J lost 6 bases, and 10 bases lay in between. The CDR3 covers 14 residues. CDR1 is MGHDK, CDR2 SYGVNS, per germline. The CDR3 sequence is CASSELARGNEQFF. DNA of the CDR3: TGTGCCAGCAGTGAATTGGCCAGGGGCAATGAGCAGTTCTTC.

This clonotype was observed many times. The junction departs from the called germline gene at one end, perhaps through a read error. The V gene is TRBV20-1, the J gene TRBJ2-5; possible D gene TRBD2, 6 bases. Germline loops: CDR1 DFQATT, CDR2 SNEGSKA (reference sequence). CDR3 length equals 13 residues. The CDR3 is CSARASAQGTQYF. CDR3 sequence (DNA): TGCAGTGCTAGGGCTAGCGCTCAAGGGACCCAGTACTTC.

The chain carries TRBV7-2 and TRBJ2-1; D not certain. The germline V gene encodes CDR1 SGHTA and CDR2 FQGNSA. The V end lost 3 bases, the J end lost 8 bases, and 5 bases lay between the germline ends. The CDR3 totals 11 residues. In nucleotides, the CDR3 is TGTGCCAGCAGCTTTGTGGATGAGCAGTTCTTC. This gives the protein CASSFVDEQFF.

This rearrangement joins TRBV20-1 to TRBJ1-2; D unresolved. Germline V gene data show CDR1 as DFQATT and CDR2 as SNEGSKA (reference sequence). CDR3 length: 11 amino acids. The V end lost 2 bases, the J end lost 4 bases, and 5 bases lay between the germline ends. The CDR3 DNA follows: TGCAGTGCTAGAAGAGCCTATGGCTACACCTTC. As protein: CSARRAYGYTF.

This clonotype has ten or more counts. The chain uses TRBV24-1 and TRBJ1-1; no reliable D call. The V gene's germline CDR1 is KGHDR and CDR2 SFDVKD. With 7 bases removed from V and 0 bases from J, the gap between germline ends came to 11 bases. The CDR3 runs to 14 residues. CDR3 sequence (DNA): TGTGCCACCAGGCCGGGCGGGGTGAACACTGAAGCTTTCTTT. It translates to CATRPGGVNTEAFF.